Listed below are T cell receptor beta chains from one sample, sequenced in a study of patients and donors after allogeneic stem cell transplantation. TCRdb recomputed calls from the RT-PCR reads with MiXCR, one row per CDR3 protein. The data contain 110,000 or so distinct CDR3 sequences, roughly 37% of them singletons. Material for sequencing was blood, either unsorted or a sorted T cell fraction (not recorded which). The receptors here all came from a human donor who was either an allogeneic HSCT recipient or a stem cell or donor lymphocyte infusion donor (not recorded which). It is not recorded whose cells these are; they may come from a transplant donor. The CDR3 runs from the conserved cysteine through the conserved F or W. The D gene is left open where the match is weak. Clone size is stated in some rows and not others, as once, few, many or a class when expanded.

V	J	size	D	DNA	CDR3
TRBV7-2	TRBJ2-1	.	TRBD2	TGTGCCAGCAGCCTGACTAGCGGGAAGGGGGGTGAGCAGTTCTTC	CASSLTSGKGGEQFF
TRBV10-3	TRBJ2-1	.	TRBD2	TGTGCCATCAGCCCTAGCGGGAGGGCCTACAATGAGCAGTTCTTC	CAISPSGRAYNEQFF
TRBV3-1	TRBJ2-7	.	.	TGTGCCAGCAGCCGCCTCCCACGGGGCGAGCAGTACTTC	CASSRLPRGEQYF
TRBV9	TRBJ2-5	few	.	TGTGCCAGCAGCGTAGCAAGCGCAGAGACCCAGTACTTC	CASSVASAETQYF
TRBV5-1	TRBJ2-1	few	.	TGCGCCAGCAGCGGCAAAGACGGGACGGGTAACAATGAGCAGTTCTTC	CASSGKDGTGNNEQFF
TRBV20-1	TRBJ2-1	.	.	TGCAGTGCCCCAGAGATACGCTCCTACAATGAGCAGTTCTTC	CSAPEIRSYNEQFF
TRBV24-1	TRBJ2-5	.	.	TGTGCCACCAGTGATTTTCCCCCTCGGGAGACCCAGTACTTC	CATSDFPPRETQYF
TRBV6-5	TRBJ2-2	.	.	TGTGCCAGCAGAATATCGCCCCGAGCCACCGGGGAGCTGTTTTTT	CASRISPRATGELFF
TRBV6-5	TRBJ2-7	few	.	TGTGCCAGCAGGCAGGGTTACGAGCAGTACTTC	CASRQGYEQYF
TRBV2	TRBJ2-4	.	TRBD2	TGTGCCACTAGAGGGAGGGAAAACATTCAGTACTTC	CATRGRENIQYF
TRBV29-1	TRBJ1-5	.	.	TGCAACCTTCAGGACAATCAGCCCCAGCATTTT	CNLQDNQPQHF
TRBV7-9	TRBJ2-1	.	TRBD2	TGTGCCAGCAGCCCCTCTAGCGGAATATACAATGAGCAGTTCTTC	CASSPSSGIYNEQFF
TRBV7-2	TRBJ1-2	few	TRBD1	TGTGCCAGCAGCTTCAGACAGGGGTGGAACTATGGCTACACCTTC	CASSFRQGWNYGYTF
TRBV20-1	TRBJ2-7	few	TRBD2	TGCAGTGCTAGTGGTCGACTAGCGGGAAGGAACGAGCAGTACTTC	CSASGRLAGRNEQYF
TRBV5-1	TRBJ2-5	.	.	TGCGCCAGCAGCTTGGTGCCCCCCCAAGAGACCCAGTACTTC	CASSLVPPQETQYF
TRBV10-3	TRBJ2-1	few	.	TGTGCCATCAGTGAGTCTTCCTCCAACAATGAGCAGTTCTTC	CAISESSSNNEQFF
TRBV12-5	TRBJ1-1	few	TRBD1	TGTGCTAGTGGAATCCAGGGGGGATCTGAAGCTTTCTTT	CASGIQGGSEAFF
TRBV4-3	TRBJ1-2	.	.	TGCGCCAGCAGCCCGGCCCGCGGCAGTCCTTACTATGGCTACACCTTC	CASSPARGSPYYGYTF
TRBV7-9	TRBJ1-1	few	.	TGTGCCAGCAGCTTATTGTCAGGGGTGGGCACTGAAGCTTTCTTT	CASSLLSGVGTEAFF
TRBV5-1	TRBJ2-2	.	TRBD1	TGCGCCAGCGCCCCACCGGACGACAGGGCCCCCGGGGAGCTGTTTTTT	CASAPPDDRAPGELFF
TRBV15	TRBJ1-5	.	TRBD1	TGTGCCACCAGGGTGGGACAGCCTTATAGCAATCAGCCCCAGCATTTT	CATRVGQPYSNQPQHF
TRBV11-1	TRBJ2-5	.	.	TGTGCCAGCAGCGCCCGGGACAACGGAGAGACCCAGTACTTC	CASSARDNGETQYF
TRBV20-1	TRBJ2-4	.	.	TGCAGTGCTCCTACCCTCCGGGGAAACATTCAGTACTTC	CSAPTLRGNIQYF
TRBV7-2	TRBJ1-1	few	.	TGTGCCAGCAGCTCCCCGGACAAACTGAACACTGAAGCTTTCTTT	CASSSPDKLNTEAFF
TRBV10-3	TRBJ2-7	.	.	TGTGCCTCAGGGAGCTTTTCTACCTACGAGCAGTACTTC	CASGSFSTYEQYF
TRBV20-1	TRBJ2-7	.	.	TGCAGTGCTCAACGAGGTTATTGGCCCTACGAGCAGTACTTC	CSAQRGYWPYEQYF
TRBV6-6	TRBJ1-1	few	.	TGTGCCAGCAGTTACACCATTGGTGAAGCTTTCTTT	CASSYTIGEAFF
TRBV7-9	TRBJ2-1	.	.	TGTGCCACGAGGGGATCGGCTGAGTTTTACAATGAGCAGTTCTTC	CATRGSAEFYNEQFF
TRBV4-3	TRBJ2-2	.	TRBD1	TGCGCCAGCAGCCAAGGGGGGACAGGGCCTTACACCGGGGAGCTGTTTTTT	CASSQGGTGPYTGELFF
TRBV5-5	TRBJ1-5	few	.	TGTGCCAGCAGCTTGGGGGCAGGTGGGAGCAATCAGCCCCAGCATTTT	CASSLGAGGSNQPQHF
TRBV12-3/TRBV12-4	TRBJ2-1	.	.	TGTGCCAGCAGGGCCAGGAATGAGCAGTTCTTC	CASRARNEQFF
TRBV6-2/TRBV6-3	TRBJ2-1	.	.	TGTGCCAGCAGTTACGGTCGGCAATACAATGAGCAGTTCTTC	CASSYGRQYNEQFF
TRBV6-9	TRBJ2-7	few	TRBD2	TGTGCCAGCAGTTCGTGGGAGGGCTACGAGCAGTACTTC	CASSSWEGYEQYF
TRBV18	TRBJ1-1	few	.	TGTGCCAGCTCAGTGGGGACTTCCCTGACTGAAGCTTTCTTT	CASSVGTSLTEAFF
TRBV24-1	TRBJ1-1	few	.	TGTGCCACAAGACTGGGGGGGAACACTGAAGCTTTCTTT	CATRLGGNTEAFF
TRBV12-5	TRBJ2-7	.	.	TGTGCTAGTGGACCCCTACCTTACGAGCAGTACTTC	CASGPLPYEQYF
TRBV7-2	TRBJ1-6	many	.	TGTGCCAGCAGCTTAGACTATAATTCACCCCTCCACTTT	CASSLDYNSPLHF
TRBV10-3	TRBJ2-7	.	TRBD2	TGTGCCATCAGTGATCCCCAGCCTCCGGGACTAGCGGCGTACGAGCAGTACTTC	CAISDPQPPGLAAYEQYF
TRBV20-1	TRBJ2-4	few	.	TGCAGTGCACCGAATAGACGTTACAAAAACATTCAGTACTTC	CSAPNRRYKNIQYF
TRBV7-8	TRBJ1-4	few	.	TGTGCCAGCAGCTTAGGGGATCAGGGTGGTAAACTGTTTTTT	CASSLGDQGGKLFF